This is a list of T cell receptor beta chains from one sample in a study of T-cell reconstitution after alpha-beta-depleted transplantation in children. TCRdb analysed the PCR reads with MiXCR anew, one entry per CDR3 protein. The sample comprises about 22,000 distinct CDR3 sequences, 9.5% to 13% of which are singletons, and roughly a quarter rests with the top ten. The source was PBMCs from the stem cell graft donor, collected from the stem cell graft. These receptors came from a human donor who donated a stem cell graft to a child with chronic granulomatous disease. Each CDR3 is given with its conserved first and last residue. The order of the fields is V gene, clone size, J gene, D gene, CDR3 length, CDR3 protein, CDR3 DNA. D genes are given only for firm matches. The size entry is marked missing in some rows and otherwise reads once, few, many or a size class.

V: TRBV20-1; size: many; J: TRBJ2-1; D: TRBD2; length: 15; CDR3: CSASRGGAINNEQFF; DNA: TGCAGTGCTAGTCGCGGGGGGGCGATTAACAATGAGCAGTTCTTC
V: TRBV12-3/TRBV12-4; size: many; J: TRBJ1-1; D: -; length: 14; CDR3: CASSWGGRNSEAFF; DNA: TGTGCCAGCAGTTGGGGGGGGCGTAACTCTGAAGCTTTCTTT
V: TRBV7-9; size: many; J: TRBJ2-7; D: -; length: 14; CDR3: CASSLGSGSYEQYF; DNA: TGTGCCAGCAGCTTAGGATCAGGGTCCTACGAGCAGTACTTC
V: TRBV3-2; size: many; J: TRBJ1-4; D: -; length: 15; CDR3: CASSLDGNFNEKLFF; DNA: TGTGCCAGCAGCCTCGACGGAAATTTTAATGAAAAACTGTTTTTT
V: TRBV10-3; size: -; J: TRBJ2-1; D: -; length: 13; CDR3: CAITGDGDNEQFF; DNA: TGTGCCATCACCGGGGACGGCGACAATGAGCAGTTCTTC
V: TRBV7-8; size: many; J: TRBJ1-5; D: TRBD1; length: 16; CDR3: CASSLIQGDQDQPQHF; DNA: TGTGCCAGCAGCTTGATCCAGGGGGACCAGGACCAGCCCCAGCATTTT
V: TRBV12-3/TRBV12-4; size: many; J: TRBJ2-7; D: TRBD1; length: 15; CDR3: CASSLTTGVMHEQYF; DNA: TGTGCCAGCAGTCTAACGACAGGGGTAATGCACGAGCAGTACTTC
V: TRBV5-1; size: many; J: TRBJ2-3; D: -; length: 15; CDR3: CASSTGGLSTDTQYF; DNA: TGCGCCAGCAGCACCGGGGGCTTGAGCACAGATACGCAGTATTTT
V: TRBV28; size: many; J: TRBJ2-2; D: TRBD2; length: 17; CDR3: CASSPLLAGGVTGELFF; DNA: TGTGCCAGCAGCCCCCTACTAGCGGGAGGGGTCACCGGGGAGCTGTTTTTT
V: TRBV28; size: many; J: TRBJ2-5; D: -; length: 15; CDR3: CASSLGGSDKETQYF; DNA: TGTGCCAGCAGTTTGGGTGGCAGCGATAAAGAGACCCAGTACTTC
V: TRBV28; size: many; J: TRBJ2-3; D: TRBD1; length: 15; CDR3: CASSATGAPLDTQYF; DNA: TGTGCCAGCAGTGCGACAGGGGCCCCACTAGATACGCAGTATTTT
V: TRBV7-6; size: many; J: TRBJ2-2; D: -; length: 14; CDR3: CASSLAYGVGELFF; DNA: TGTGCCAGCAGCTTAGCTTACGGTGTCGGGGAGCTGTTTTTT
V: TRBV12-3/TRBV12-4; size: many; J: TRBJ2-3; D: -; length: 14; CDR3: CASSNTQSTDTQYF; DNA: TGTGCCAGCAGTAACACACAGAGCACAGATACGCAGTATTTT
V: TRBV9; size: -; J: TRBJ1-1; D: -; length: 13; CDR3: CASSTGGGTEAFF; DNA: TGTGCCAGCAGCACCGGAGGAGGCACTGAAGCTTTCTTT
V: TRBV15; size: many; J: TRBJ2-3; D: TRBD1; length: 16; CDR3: CATSRGPTGVADTQYF; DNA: TGTGCCACCAGCAGAGGACCTACAGGGGTCGCAGATACGCAGTATTTT
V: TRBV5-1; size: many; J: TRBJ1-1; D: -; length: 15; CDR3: CASSGGPTGYTEAFF; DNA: TGCGCCAGCAGCGGGGGCCCCACCGGGTACACTGAAGCTTTCTTT
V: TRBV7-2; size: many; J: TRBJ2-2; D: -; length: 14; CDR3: CASNILGSPGELFF; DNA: TGTGCCAGCAATATACTGGGGTCTCCCGGGGAGCTGTTTTTT
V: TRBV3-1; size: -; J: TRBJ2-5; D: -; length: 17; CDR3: CASCNPIAGRALETQYF; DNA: TGTGCCTCCTGCAACCCAATCGCGGGACGGGCTTTAGAGACCCAGTACTTC
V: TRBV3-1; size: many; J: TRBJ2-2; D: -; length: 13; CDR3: CASSPDRVGELFF; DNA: TGTGCCAGCAGCCCCGACCGAGTCGGGGAGCTGTTTTTT
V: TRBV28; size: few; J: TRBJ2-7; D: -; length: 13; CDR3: CASSLGQDDKQYF; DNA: TGTGCCAGCAGTTTGGGCCAGGACGACAAGCAGTACTTC
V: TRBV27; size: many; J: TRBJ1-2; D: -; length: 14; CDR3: CATSRGGDFYGYTF; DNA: TGTGCCACTTCCCGAGGAGGGGACTTCTATGGCTACACCTTC
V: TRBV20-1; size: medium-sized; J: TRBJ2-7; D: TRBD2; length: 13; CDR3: CSAPGGGGYEQYF; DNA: TGCAGTGCTCCAGGCGGGGGAGGCTACGAGCAGTACTTC
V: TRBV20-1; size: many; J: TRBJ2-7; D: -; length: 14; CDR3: CSAKKQGFSYEQYF; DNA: TGCAGTGCTAAAAAACAGGGTTTCTCCTACGAGCAGTACTTC
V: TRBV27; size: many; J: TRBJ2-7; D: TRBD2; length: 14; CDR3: CASREGGPSREQYF; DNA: TGTGCCAGCCGGGAGGGGGGGCCCTCTAGAGAGCAGTACTTC
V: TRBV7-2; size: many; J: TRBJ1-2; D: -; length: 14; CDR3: CASSLDWASYGYTF; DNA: TGTGCCAGCAGCTTAGATTGGGCCTCCTATGGCTACACCTTC
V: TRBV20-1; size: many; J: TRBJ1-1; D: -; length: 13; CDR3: CSARDNLGGKAFF; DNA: TGCAGTGCTAGAGATAATTTAGGGGGGAAAGCTTTCTTT
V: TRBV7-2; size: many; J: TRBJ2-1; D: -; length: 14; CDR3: CASSPRVAYNEQFF; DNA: TGTGCCAGCAGCCCCCGAGTGGCCTACAATGAGCAGTTCTTC
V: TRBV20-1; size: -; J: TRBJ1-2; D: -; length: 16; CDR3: CSARDPQDLTNYGYTF; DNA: TGCAGTGCTAGAGATCCCCAGGACCTAACTAACTATGGCTACACCTTC
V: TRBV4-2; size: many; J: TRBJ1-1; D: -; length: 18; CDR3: CASSQVFRDSPMNTEAFF; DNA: TGTGCCAGCAGCCAAGTTTTCCGAGACAGCCCCATGAACACTGAAGCTTTCTTT
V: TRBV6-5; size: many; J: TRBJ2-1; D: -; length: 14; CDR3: CASSYAVSTNEQFF; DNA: TGTGCCAGCAGTTACGCGGTGAGCACAAATGAGCAGTTCTTC
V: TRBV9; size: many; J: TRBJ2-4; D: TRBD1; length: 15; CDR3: CASSHGQGAENIQYF; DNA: TGTGCCAGCAGCCACGGACAGGGGGCAGAGAACATTCAGTACTTC
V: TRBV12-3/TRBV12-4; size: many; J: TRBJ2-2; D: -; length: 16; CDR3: CASSLWPSRVTGELFF; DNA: TGTGCCAGCAGTTTATGGCCCTCACGAGTCACCGGGGAGCTGTTTTTT
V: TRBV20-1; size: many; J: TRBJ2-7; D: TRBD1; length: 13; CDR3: CSARKGQIYEQYF; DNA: TGCAGTGCTAGAAAGGGACAGATCTACGAGCAGTACTTC
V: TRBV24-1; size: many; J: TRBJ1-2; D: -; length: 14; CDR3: CATSDPPPFYGYTF; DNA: TGTGCCACCAGTGACCCACCGCCATTCTATGGCTACACCTTC
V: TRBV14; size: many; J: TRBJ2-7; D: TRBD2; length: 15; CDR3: CASSQGLAGFYEQYF; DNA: TGTGCCAGCAGCCAAGGGCTAGCGGGGTTTTACGAGCAGTACTTC
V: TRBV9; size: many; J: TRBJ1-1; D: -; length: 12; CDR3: CASSVARGEAFF; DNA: TGTGCCAGCAGCGTAGCCAGGGGTGAGGCTTTCTTT
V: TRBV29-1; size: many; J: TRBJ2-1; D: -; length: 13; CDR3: CSSSQVRGVEQFF; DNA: TGCAGCTCCTCTCAGGTCCGGGGCGTTGAGCAGTTCTTC
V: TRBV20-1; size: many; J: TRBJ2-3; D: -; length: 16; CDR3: CSASARRRGQTDTQYF; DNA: TGCAGTGCTAGCGCTCGACGGAGGGGGCAGACAGATACGCAGTATTTT
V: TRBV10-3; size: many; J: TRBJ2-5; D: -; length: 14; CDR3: CAISSQGGGETQYF; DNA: TGTGCCATCAGCTCACAGGGAGGGGGAGAGACCCAGTACTTC
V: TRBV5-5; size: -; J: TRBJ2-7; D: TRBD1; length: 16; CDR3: CASSFRFSAGGYEQYF; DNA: TGTGCCAGCAGCTTTCGGTTTTCGGCAGGGGGCTACGAGCAGTACTTC
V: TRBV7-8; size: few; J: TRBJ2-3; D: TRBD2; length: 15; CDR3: CASRHREGSTDTQYF; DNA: TGTGCCAGCAGACATCGGGAGGGGAGCACAGATACGCAGTATTTT
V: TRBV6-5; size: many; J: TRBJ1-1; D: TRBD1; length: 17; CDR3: CASSSRDRRFWVTEAFF; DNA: TGTGCCAGCAGTTCCCGGGACAGGCGCTTTTGGGTCACTGAAGCTTTCTTT
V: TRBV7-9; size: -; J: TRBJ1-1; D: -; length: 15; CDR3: CASSPGDLFRAEAFF; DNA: TGTGCCAGCAGCCCGGGAGATCTGTTCCGGGCTGAAGCTTTCTTT
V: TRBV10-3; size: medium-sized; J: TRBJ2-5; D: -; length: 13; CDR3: CAIRADFQETQYF; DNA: TGTGCCATCAGGGCGGACTTCCAAGAGACCCAGTACTTC
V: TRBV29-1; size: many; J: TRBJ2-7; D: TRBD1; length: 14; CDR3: CSVKGTGAPYEQYF; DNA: TGCAGCGTCAAAGGGACAGGTGCCCCCTACGAGCAGTACTTC
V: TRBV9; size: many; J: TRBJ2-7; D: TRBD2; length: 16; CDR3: CASSAPVAGGPNEQYF; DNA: TGTGCCAGCAGCGCCCCGGTAGCGGGAGGGCCCAACGAGCAGTACTTC
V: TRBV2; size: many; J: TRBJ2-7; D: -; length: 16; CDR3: CASRGTATLSSYEQYF; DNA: TGTGCCAGCAGGGGGACGGCTACGTTAAGCTCCTACGAGCAGTACTTC
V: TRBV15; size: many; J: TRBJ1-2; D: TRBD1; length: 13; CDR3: CATSIDRVPGYTF; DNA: TGTGCCACCAGCATCGACAGGGTCCCTGGCTACACCTTC
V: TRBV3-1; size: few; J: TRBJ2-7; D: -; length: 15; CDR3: CATTQEWVQTHEQYF; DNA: TGTGCCACCACCCAAGAGTGGGTTCAGACCCACGAGCAGTACTTC
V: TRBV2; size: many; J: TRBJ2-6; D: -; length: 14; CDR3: CASSEDPGANVLTF; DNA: TGTGCCAGCAGTGAGGACCCTGGGGCCAACGTCCTGACTTTC
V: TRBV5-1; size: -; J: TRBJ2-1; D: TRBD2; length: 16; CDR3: CASSQGAGGSYNEQFF; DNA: TGCGCCAGCAGCCAAGGGGCGGGAGGCTCCTACAATGAGCAGTTCTTC
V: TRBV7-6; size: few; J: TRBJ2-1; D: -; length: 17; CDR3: CASSLDYGGIHYNEQFF; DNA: TGTGCCAGCAGCTTAGATTATGGAGGGATCCACTACAATGAGCAGTTCTTC
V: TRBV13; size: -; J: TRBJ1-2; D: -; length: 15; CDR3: CASSRDMLLGYGYTF; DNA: TGTGCCAGCAGCCGGGACATGCTCTTGGGTTATGGCTACACCTTC
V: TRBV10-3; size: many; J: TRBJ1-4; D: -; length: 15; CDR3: CAISGTNVNNEKLFF; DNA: TGTGCCATCAGCGGGACAAACGTTAATAATGAAAAACTGTTTTTT
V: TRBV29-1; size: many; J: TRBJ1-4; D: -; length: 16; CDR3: CSAWIKTGTSNEKLFF; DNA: TGCAGCGCCTGGATTAAAACCGGGACAAGTAATGAAAAACTGTTTTTT